The 20 T cell receptor beta chains listed next were all sequenced from one sample in a study of blood T cell repertoires in COVID-19. Sequencing used immunoSEQ multiplex PCR; TCRdb keeps in-frame clones, though not all of them. The sample includes 250,000 or so clones, roughly 88% of them seen just once. Specimen: peripheral blood. The receptor source for this set is a woman in her twenties or thirties with acute or convalescent COVID-19.

V usage is TRBV7-2 and J usage is TRBJ1-5; 7 bases line up with TRBD1. Per germline, CDR1 SGHTA and CDR2 FQGNSA. The V gene end was trimmed by 2 bases and the J gene end by 1 base; junction bases not matched to a gene: 2. CDR3 size: 15 residues. The CDR3 coding sequence is TGTGCCAGCAGCTTACCGGGACAGAGCAATCAGCCCCAGCATTTT. Residues: CASSLPGQSNQPQHF. Variable domain in full (rest from reference TRBV7-2 and TRBJ1-5): GAGVSQSPSNKVTEKGKDVELRCDPISGHTALYWYRQSLGQGLEFLIYFQGNSAPDKSGLPSDRFSAERTGGSVSTLTIQRTQQEDSAVYLCASSLPGQSNQPQHFGDGTRLSIL.

This chain uses TRBV7-8 with TRBJ1-6, with 8 bases fitting TRBD1. V trimming: 8 bases; J trimming: 4 bases; junction bases outside the gene matches: 13. The CDR3 contains 17 residues. The germline gives CDR1 SGHVS, CDR2 FQNEAQ. The CDR3 DNA sequence: TGTGCCAGCCGCCCATGGGGGACAGGAGATTATAATTCACCCCTCCACTTT. It translates to CASRPWGTGDYNSPLHF.

The V gene is TRBV25-1, the J gene TRBJ1-2; D may be TRBD1 (6 bases). Germline-derived CDR1 and CDR2 are MGHDK and SYGVNS. The V gene lost 5 bases and the J gene lost 7 bases, with 11 bases spanning the gap. CDR3 size: 12 residues. The CDR3 here is CASSLGAGGYTF. The CDR3 nucleotides read TGTGCCAGCAGTCTGGGGGCTGGTGGCTACACCTTC.

The rearrangement uses TRBV19 and TRBJ1-5; tentatively, D is TRBD1 (6 bases). This CDR3 is built from 15 residues. CDR1 is LNHDA, CDR2 SQIVND, per germline (reference sequence). V shed 4 bases and J shed 0 bases, with 10 bases lying between them. CDR3 loop: CASSTTGHSNQPQHF. The CDR3 nucleotides read TGTGCCAGTAGTACGACAGGTCATAGCAATCAGCCCCAGCATTTT.

About this clone: Other DNA sequences in the sample encode the same CDR3. The chain is built from TRBV29-1 and TRBJ1-5; TRBD1 aligns across 7 bases. The V segment lost 4 bases and the J segment 4 bases; nucleotides outside the gene matches: 1. In germline, CDR1 is SQVTM, CDR2 ANQGSEA. CDR3 length: 12 amino acids. The CDR3 reads CSVVTGNQPQHF. CDR3 DNA sequence: TGCAGCGTTGTGACAGGGAATCAGCCCCAGCATTTT.

A note on this clone: This specimen includes other DNA sequences encoding the same CDR3. The CDR3 spells CASSLPSYEQYF. CDR3 coding DNA: TGTGCCAGCAGCTTACCATCCTACGAGCAGTACTTC. The chain employs TRBV7-2 and TRBJ2-7; D is uncertain. V lost 2 bases and J 1 base, leaving 3 bases between the germline ends. This CDR3 region has 12 residues. The germline gives CDR1 SGHTA, CDR2 FQGNSA.

This chain connects TRBV7-8 to TRBJ2-2, with 8 bases fitting TRBD2. The CDR3 is made up of 15 amino acids. The ends lost 5 bases at V and 4 bases at J; junction bases unmatched: 6. In germline, CDR1 is SGHVS, CDR2 FQNEAQ. Written as DNA, the CDR3 is TGTGCCAGCAGCAGTAGCGGGACGGGCACCGGGGAGCTGTTTTTT. It encodes CASSSSGTGTGELFF.

Points on this clone: At one end, the junction sequence differs from germline, possibly due to a read error. This sequence joins TRBV27 and TRBJ2-3; 13 bases agree with TRBD2. CDR3 length: 15 amino acids. Germline CDR1 is MNHEY and CDR2 is SMNVEV (reference sequence). Written as DNA, the CDR3 is TGTGCCAGCAGGGCTATGACTAGCGGGAGGACAAGGTCGAATTTT. Translated: CASRAMTSGRTRSNF.

This chain joins TRBV30 and TRBJ2-1, with TRBD2 as a possible D gene (5 bases). This CDR3 has 12 amino acids. With 4 bases removed from V and 4 bases from J, the gap between germline ends came to 8 bases. CDR1 is GTSNPN, CDR2 SVGIG, per germline (reference sequence). CDR3 in DNA: TGTGCCTGGAATGAGGGTTACAATGAGCAGTTCTTC. It yields the protein CAWNEGYNEQFF.

The chain has TRBV10-3 and TRBJ1-6; TRBD1 aligns across 9 bases. CDR1 is ENHRY and CDR2 is SYGVKD in the germline V gene. The J segment lost 5 bases and the V segment lost 6 bases, leaving 5 bases of the junction unmatched. This CDR3 has 15 amino acids. The CDR3 loop is CAIRRQGDHNSPLHF. CDR3 in DNA: TGTGCCATCAGAAGACAGGGGGATCATAATTCACCCCTCCACTTT.

This rearrangement joins TRBV11-3 to TRBJ2-1, with 7 positions matching TRBD2. Trimming cost V 1 base and J 4 bases; bases outside gene matches: 16. The CDR3 has 19 residues. Germline values: CDR1 SGHNT, CDR2 YENEEA. The CDR3 spells CASSLGPGRGASLYNEQFF. CDR3 sequence (DNA): TGTGCCAGCAGCTTAGGACCAGGGAGGGGCGCCTCGCTTTACAATGAGCAGTTCTTC. The complete variable domain, with remaining parts taken from reference TRBV11-3 and TRBJ2-1, reads EAGVVQSPRYKIIEKKQPVAFWCNPISGHNTLYWYLQNLGQGPELLIRYENEEAVDDSQLPKDRFSAERLKGVDSTLKIQPAELGDSAVYLCASSLGPGRGASLYNEQFFGPGTRLTVL.

The chain uses TRBV5-1 and TRBJ2-1; the match to TRBD2 covers 9 bases. Germline loops: CDR1 SGHRS, CDR2 YFSETQ. The CDR3 length is 18 residues. J gave up 4 bases and V 0 bases, and 11 bases lay outside the gene matches. The CDR3 reads CASSLVSRLAGPYNEQFF. CDR3 DNA: TGCGCCAGCAGCTTGGTATCGCGGCTAGCGGGACCTTACAATGAGCAGTTCTTC.

The genes are TRBV6-5 and TRBJ2-5; possible D gene TRBD2, 5 bases. V lost 5 bases, J lost 2 bases, and 15 bases lay in between. Looked up from germline, CDR1 is MNHEY and CDR2 is SVGAGI. CDR3 size: 15 residues. The DNA of the CDR3 is TGTGCCAGCAGTCCCTCTAGGACGGGGCAAGAGACCCAGTACTTC. Translation gives CASSPSRTGQETQYF.

CDR3 nucleotides: TGCGCCAGCAGCCAAGATGGGGCGGGAGGGCCTATAGATACGCAGTATTTT. The encoded protein is CASSQDGAGGPIDTQYF. The genes are TRBV4-3 and TRBJ2-3; TRBD2 agrees at 9 bases. The CDR3 spans 17 residues. Germline V gene lookup returns CDR1 LGHNA and CDR2 YSLEER. The V gene end was trimmed by 0 bases and the J gene end by 5 bases; junction bases not matched to a gene: 9.

Only one count was recorded for this clone. The chain has TRBV11-3 and TRBJ1-2; TRBD1 matches 7 bases. This CDR3 contains 15 residues. After removal of 1 base from V and 6 bases from J, the junction contained 8 bases not matched to a gene. Germline assignment: CDR1 SGHNT and CDR2 YENEEA. The CDR3 spells CASSLVRTGSHGYTF. In DNA form, the CDR3 reads TGTGCCAGCAGCTTAGTTAGGACAGGATCGCATGGCTACACCTTC.

About this clone: This CDR3 fails to terminate in the conserved phenylalanine or tryptophan, so it likely reflects a read error. The DNA is left out, because the CDR3 cannot be placed on it with certainty; the CDR3 is given as TCRdb lists it. CDR3: CASSQDWGL. The chain combines TRBV4-3 with TRBJ2-7; the D call in the table, TRBD1, was not verified against the DNA. Germline V gives CDR1 LGHNA, CDR2 YSLEER. Both ends counted, the CDR3 spans 9 residues.

The chain is built from TRBV30 and TRBJ1-1; tentative D call: TRBD1 (5 bases). Trimming pared 3 bases from V and 1 base from J, leaving 12 bases between. CDR1 and CDR2 (germline): GTSNPN, SVGIG (reference sequence). The CDR3 is 14 amino acids. The CDR3 DNA is TGTGCCTGGAGGGGGATGGGGGGGAACACTGAAGCTTTCTTT. Protein: CAWRGMGGNTEAFF.

The chain carries TRBV19 and TRBJ2-3; D may be TRBD1 (6 bases). V was clipped by 4 bases and J by 0 bases, with 11 bases between them. In germline, CDR1 is LNHDA, CDR2 SQIVND (reference sequence). The CDR3 extends over 15 amino acids. In DNA form, the CDR3 reads TGTGCCAGTAGTACTGAGGGGGTGAGCACAGATACGCAGTATTTT. This gives the protein CASSTEGVSTDTQYF.

This clone came up a few times. The rearrangement links TRBV19 to TRBJ2-7; D call uncertain. CDR3 length: 11 residues. Germline V gene data show CDR1 as LNHDA and CDR2 as SQIVND (reference sequence). Trimming shortened V by 1 base and J by 8 bases, and 6 bases separated the two germline ends. The CDR3, as DNA: TGTGCCAGTAGTATAGGGGCACAGCAGTACTTC. It specifies CASSIGAQQYF.

The chain carries TRBV3-1 (or the pseudogene TRBV3-2) and TRBJ2-7; D gene unclear. Between the trimmed V and J ends, which lost 3 bases and 4 bases, there was a span of 13 bases. Per the germline V gene, CDR1 is LGHDT and CDR2 is YNNKEL (reference sequence). The CDR3 contains 14 residues. Here the CDR3 reads CASSQAVAEYEQYF. DNA of the CDR3: TGTGCCAGCAGCCAGGCAGTGGCGGAGTACGAGCAGTACTTC.